Described below is a single TCR beta chain sequence and its context. This entry belongs to a study of blood T cell repertoires in COVID-19. Study details: The United States, Italy and Spain were the sources of the acute and convalescent COVID-19 samples.

V shed 2 bases and J 5 bases; nucleotides not matched to a gene: 2. The CDR3 covers 14 residues. Germline V gives CDR1 MDHEN, CDR2 SYDVKM. This table comes from immunoSEQ multiplex PCR, and its TCRdb copy is limited to in-frame clones, with some not included. The repertoire holds about 80,000 clones, with 88% as singletons. The chain employs TRBV28 and TRBJ2-5; 10 positions match TRBD1. The TCR sequence derives from a man between 65 and 85 years old with acute or convalescent COVID-19. The sample was peripheral blood. In DNA form, the CDR3 reads TGTGCCAGCAGTTTAAGACAGGGGGCCGAGACCCAGTACTTC. Translating gives CASSLRQGAETQYF.